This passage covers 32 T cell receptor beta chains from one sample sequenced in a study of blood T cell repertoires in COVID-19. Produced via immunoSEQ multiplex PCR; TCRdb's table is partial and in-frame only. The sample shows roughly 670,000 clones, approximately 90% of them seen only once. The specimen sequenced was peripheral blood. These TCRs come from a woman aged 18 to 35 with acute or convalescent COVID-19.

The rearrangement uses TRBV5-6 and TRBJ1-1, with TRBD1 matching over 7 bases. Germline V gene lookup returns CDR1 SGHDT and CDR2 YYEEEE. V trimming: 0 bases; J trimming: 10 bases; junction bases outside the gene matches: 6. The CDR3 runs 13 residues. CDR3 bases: TGTGCCAGCAGCTTGGGGAGGGGGCCTGTAGCTTTCTTT. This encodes CASSLGRGPVAFF.

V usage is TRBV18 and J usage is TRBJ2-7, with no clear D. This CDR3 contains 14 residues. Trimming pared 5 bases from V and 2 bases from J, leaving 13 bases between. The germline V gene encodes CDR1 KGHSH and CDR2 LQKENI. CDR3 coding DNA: TGTGCCAGCTCAAGCTCCCCCGTTACCTACGAGCAGTACTTC. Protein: CASSSSPVTYEQYF.

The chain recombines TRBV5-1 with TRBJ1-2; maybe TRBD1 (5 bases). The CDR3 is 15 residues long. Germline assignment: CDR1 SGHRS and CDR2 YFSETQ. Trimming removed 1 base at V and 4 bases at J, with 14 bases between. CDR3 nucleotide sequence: TGCGCCAGCAGCTTGCTTCAGGGCAGTCCCTATGGCTACACCTTC. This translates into CASSLLQGSPYGYTF.

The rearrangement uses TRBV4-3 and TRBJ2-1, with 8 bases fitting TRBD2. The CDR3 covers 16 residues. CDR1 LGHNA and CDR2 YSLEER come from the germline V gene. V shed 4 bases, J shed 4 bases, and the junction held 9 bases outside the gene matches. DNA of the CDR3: TGCGCCAGCAGCCCCAGTAGCGGGGCTACTTACAATGAGCAGTTCTTC. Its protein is CASSPSSGATYNEQFF.

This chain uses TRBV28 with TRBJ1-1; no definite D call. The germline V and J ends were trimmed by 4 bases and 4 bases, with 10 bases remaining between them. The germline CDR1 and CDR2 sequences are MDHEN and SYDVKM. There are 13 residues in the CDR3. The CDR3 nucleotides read TGTGCCAGCAGTTCGGGTCAAGGCACTGAAGCTTTCTTT. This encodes CASSSGQGTEAFF.

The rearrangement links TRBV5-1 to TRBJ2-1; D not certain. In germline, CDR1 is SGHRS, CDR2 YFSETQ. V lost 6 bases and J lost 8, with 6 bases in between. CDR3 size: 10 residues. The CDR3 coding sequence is TGCGCCAGCACCGGAGATGAGCAGTTCTTC. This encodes CASTGDEQFF.

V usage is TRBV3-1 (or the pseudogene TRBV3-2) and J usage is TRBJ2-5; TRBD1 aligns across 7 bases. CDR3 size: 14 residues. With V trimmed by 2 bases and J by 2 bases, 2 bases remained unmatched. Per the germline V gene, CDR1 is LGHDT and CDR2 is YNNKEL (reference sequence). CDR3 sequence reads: CASSQPGQQETQYF. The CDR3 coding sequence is TGTGCCAGCAGCCAACCGGGACAGCAAGAGACCCAGTACTTC.

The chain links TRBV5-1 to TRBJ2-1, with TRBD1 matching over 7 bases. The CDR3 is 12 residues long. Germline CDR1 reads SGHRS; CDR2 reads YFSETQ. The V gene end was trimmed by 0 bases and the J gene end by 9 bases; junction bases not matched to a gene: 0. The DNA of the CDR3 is TGCGCCAGCAGCTTGGACAGGGGTGAGCAGTTCTTC. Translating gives CASSLDRGEQFF. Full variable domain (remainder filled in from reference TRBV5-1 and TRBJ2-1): KAGVTQTPRYLIKTRGQQVTLSCSPISGHRSVSWYQQTPGQGLQFLFEYFSETQRNKGNFPGRFSGRQFSNSRSEMNVSTLELGDSALYLCASSLDRGEQFFGPGTRLTVL.

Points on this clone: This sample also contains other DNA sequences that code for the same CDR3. DNA for the CDR3: TGCGCCAGCAGCTCTGGACAGCCGAACACTGAAGCTTTCTTT. This translates into CASSSGQPNTEAFF. The J gene is TRBJ1-1, the V gene TRBV5-1, with a tentative D call TRBD1 (6 bases). CDR1 and CDR2 from the germline V gene are SGHRS and YFSETQ. The CDR3 runs to 14 residues. Trimming removed 3 bases at V and 1 base at J, with 10 bases between.

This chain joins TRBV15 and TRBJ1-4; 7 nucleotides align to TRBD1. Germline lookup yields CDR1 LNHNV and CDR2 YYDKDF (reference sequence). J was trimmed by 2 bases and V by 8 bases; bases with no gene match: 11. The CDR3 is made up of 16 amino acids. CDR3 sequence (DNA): TGTGCCACCCCCCCGGAAGGGGGCTCGACTAATGAAAAACTGTTTTTT. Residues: CATPPEGGSTNEKLFF.

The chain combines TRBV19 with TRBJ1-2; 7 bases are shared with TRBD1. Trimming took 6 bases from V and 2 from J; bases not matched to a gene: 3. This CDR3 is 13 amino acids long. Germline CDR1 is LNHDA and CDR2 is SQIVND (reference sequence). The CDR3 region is CASSAQGNYGYTF. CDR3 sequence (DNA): TGTGCCAGTAGCGCACAGGGGAACTATGGCTACACCTTC.

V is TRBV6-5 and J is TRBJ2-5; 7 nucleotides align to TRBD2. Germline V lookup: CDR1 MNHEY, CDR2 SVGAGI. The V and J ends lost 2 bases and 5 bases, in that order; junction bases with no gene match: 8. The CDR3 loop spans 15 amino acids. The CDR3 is CASSYRGDSGETQYF. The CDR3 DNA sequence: TGTGCCAGCAGTTACCGGGGGGATTCGGGGGAGACCCAGTACTTC.

CDR3 nucleotide sequence: TGTGCCAGCAGTCTCAATCGGGGATTTACTGAAGCTTTCTTT. It is translated as CASSLNRGFTEAFF. V usage is TRBV6-2 or TRBV6-3 and J usage is TRBJ1-1; D unresolved. CDR3 length: 14 amino acids. The germline gives CDR1 MNHEY, CDR2 SVGEGT. Trimming took off 5 bases at V and 5 bases at J, with 15 bases between the two ends.

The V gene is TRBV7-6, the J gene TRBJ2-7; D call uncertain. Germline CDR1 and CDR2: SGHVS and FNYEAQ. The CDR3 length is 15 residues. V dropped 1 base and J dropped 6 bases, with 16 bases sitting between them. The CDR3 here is CASSLDSRPSGEQYF. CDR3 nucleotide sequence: TGTGCCAGCAGCTTAGATTCGAGACCTTCGGGCGAGCAGTACTTC.

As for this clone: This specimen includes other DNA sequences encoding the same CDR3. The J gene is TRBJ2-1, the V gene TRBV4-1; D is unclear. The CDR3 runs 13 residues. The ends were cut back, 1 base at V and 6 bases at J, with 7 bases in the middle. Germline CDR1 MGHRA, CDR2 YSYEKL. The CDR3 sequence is CASSQGAGNEQFF. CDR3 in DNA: TGCGCCAGCAGCCAAGGGGCCGGCAATGAGCAGTTCTTC.

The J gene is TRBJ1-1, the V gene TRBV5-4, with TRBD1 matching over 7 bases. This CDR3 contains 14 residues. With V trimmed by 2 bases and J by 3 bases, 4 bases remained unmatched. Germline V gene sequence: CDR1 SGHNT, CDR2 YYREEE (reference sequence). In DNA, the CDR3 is TGTGCCAGCAGCTTCGGGACAGAGTACACTGAAGCTTTCTTT. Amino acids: CASSFGTEYTEAFF. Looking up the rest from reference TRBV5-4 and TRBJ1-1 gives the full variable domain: ETGVTQSPTHLIKTRGQQVTLRCSSQSGHNTVSWYQQALGQGPQFIFQYYREEENGRGNFPPRFSGLQFPNYSSELNVNALELDDSALYLCASSFGTEYTEAFFGQGTRLTVV.

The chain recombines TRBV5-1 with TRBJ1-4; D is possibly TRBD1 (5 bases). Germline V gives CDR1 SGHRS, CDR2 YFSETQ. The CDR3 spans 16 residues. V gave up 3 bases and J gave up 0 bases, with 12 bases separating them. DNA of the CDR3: TGCGCCAGCAGCTCCGGACATGTCTCAACTAATGAAAAACTGTTTTTT. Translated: CASSSGHVSTNEKLFF.

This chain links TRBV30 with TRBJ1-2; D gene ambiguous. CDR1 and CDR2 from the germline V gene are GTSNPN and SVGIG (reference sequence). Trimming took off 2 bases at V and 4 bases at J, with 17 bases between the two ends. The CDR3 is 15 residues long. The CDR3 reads CAWSLSFGRLYGYTF. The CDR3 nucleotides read TGTGCCTGGAGTCTTTCCTTTGGGAGACTCTATGGCTACACCTTC.

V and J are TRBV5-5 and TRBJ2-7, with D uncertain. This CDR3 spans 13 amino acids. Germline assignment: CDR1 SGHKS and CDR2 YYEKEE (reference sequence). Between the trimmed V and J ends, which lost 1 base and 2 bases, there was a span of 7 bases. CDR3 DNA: TGTGCCAGCAGCTTGTCGAGTGCCTACGAGCAGTACTTC. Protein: CASSLSSAYEQYF.

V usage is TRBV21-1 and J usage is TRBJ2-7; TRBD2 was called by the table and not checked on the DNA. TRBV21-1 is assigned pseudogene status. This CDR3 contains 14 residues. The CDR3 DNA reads TGTGCCAGCAGCAAGGCTAGTAGTATCGACGAGCAGTACTTC. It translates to CASSKASSIDEQYF.

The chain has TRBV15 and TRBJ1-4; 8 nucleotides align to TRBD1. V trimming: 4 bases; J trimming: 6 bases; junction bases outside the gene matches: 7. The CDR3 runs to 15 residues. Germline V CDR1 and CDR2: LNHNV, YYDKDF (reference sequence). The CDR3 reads CATSTRQGSYEKLFF. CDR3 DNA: TGTGCCACCAGCACTCGACAGGGGAGTTATGAAAAACTGTTTTTT.

The CDR3 reads CASSQDLGLEQPQHF. The CDR3 DNA is TGCGCCAGCAGCCAAGATTTGGGACTTGAGCAGCCCCAGCATTTT. The chain carries TRBV4-3 and TRBJ1-5; a weak D match, TRBD1 (5 bases). Germline V gene data show CDR1 as LGHNA and CDR2 as YSLEER. This CDR3 comprises 15 residues. The germline V and J ends were trimmed by 0 bases and 7 bases, with 13 bases remaining between them.

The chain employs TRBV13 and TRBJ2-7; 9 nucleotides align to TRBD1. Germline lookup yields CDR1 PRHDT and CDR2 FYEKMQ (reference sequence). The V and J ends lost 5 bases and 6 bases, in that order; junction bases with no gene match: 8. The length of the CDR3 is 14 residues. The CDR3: CASSGTGPDGEQYF. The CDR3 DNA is TGTGCCAGCAGCGGGACAGGGCCCGACGGCGAGCAGTACTTC. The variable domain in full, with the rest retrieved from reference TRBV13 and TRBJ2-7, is AAGVIQSPRHLIKEKRETATLKCYPIPRHDTVYWYQQGPGQDPQFLISFYEKMQSDKGSIPDRFSAQQFSDYHSELNMSSLELGDSALYFCASSGTGPDGEQYFGPGTRLTVT.

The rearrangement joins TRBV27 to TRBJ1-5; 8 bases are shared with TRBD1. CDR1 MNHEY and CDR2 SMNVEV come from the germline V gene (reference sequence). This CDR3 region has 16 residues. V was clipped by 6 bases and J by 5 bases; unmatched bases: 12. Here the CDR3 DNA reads TGTGCCAGCAGCCGTCGGGACAGGAGCCCACATCAGCCCCAGCATTTT. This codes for CASSRRDRSPHQPQHF.

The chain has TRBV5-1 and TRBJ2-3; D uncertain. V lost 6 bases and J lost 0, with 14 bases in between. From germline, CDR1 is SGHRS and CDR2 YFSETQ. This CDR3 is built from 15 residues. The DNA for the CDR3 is TGCGCCAGCACTCCTCCCGGTCCTAGCACAGATACGCAGTATTTT. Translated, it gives CASTPPGPSTDTQYF. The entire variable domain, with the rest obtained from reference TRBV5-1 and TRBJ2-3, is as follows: KAGVTQTPRYLIKTRGQQVTLSCSPISGHRSVSWYQQTPGQGLQFLFEYFSETQRNKGNFPGRFSGRQFSNSRSEMNVSTLELGDSALYLCASTPPGPSTDTQYFGPGTRLTVL.

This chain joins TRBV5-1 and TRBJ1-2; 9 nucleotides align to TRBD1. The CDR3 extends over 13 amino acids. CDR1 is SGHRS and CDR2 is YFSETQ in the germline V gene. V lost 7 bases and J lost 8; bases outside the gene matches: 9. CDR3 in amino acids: CASWVRDRDGYTF. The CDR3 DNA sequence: TGCGCCAGCTGGGTGAGGGACAGGGACGGCTACACCTTC. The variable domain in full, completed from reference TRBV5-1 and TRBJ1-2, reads KAGVTQTPRYLIKTRGQQVTLSCSPISGHRSVSWYQQTPGQGLQFLFEYFSETQRNKGNFPGRFSGRQFSNSRSEMNVSTLELGDSALYLCASWVRDRDGYTFGSGTRLTVV.

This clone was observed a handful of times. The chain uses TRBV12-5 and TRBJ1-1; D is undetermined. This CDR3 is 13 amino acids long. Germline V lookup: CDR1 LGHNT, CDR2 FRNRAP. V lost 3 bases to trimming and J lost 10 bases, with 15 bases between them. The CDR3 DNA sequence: TGTGCTAGTGGTTTAGCGTCGGGTCGACCAGCTTTCTTT. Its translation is CASGLASGRPAFF.

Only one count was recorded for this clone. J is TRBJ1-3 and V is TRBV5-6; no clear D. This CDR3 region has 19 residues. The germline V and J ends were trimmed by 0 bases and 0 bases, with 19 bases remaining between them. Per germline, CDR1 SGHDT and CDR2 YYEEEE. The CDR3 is CASSLDVPGGDGSGNTIYF. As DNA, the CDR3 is TGTGCCAGCAGCTTGGATGTACCCGGAGGCGACGGCTCTGGAAACACCATATATTTT.

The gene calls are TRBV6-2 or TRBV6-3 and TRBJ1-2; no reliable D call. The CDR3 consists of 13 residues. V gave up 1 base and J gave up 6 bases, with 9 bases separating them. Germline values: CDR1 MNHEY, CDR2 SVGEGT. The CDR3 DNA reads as TGTGCCAGCAGTTACTTTGGCCAGGATGGCTACACCTTC. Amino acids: CASSYFGQDGYTF.

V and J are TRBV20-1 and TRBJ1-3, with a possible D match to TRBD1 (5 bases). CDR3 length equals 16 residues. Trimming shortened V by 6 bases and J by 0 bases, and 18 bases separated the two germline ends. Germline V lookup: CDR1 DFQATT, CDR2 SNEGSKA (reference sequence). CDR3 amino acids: CSASPGGARSGNTIYF. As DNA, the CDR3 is TGCAGTGCGAGTCCCGGAGGGGCCCGCTCTGGAAACACCATATATTTT.

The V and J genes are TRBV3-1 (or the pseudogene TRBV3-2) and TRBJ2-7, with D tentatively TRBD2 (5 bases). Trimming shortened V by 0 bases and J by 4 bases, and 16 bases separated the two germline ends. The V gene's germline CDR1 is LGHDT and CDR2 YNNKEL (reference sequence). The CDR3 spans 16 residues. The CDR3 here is CASSQDNVGSGYEQYF. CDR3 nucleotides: TGTGCCAGCAGCCAAGACAACGTAGGGAGTGGGTACGAGCAGTACTTC.

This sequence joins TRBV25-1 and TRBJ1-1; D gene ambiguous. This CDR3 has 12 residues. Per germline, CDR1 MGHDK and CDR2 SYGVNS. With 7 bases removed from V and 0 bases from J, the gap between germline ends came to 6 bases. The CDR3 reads CASTYLNTEAFF. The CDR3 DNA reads TGTGCCAGCACCTATCTGAACACTGAAGCTTTCTTT.